This TCR beta chain was retrieved from a study of CD8+ T cells in alopecia areata. Study summary: Patients in the treated group were given tofacitinib by mouth, 5 to 10 mg twice a day.

Turning to this clone: Its antigen is unknown.

J lost 1 base, V lost 8 bases, and 8 bases had no gene match. Per the germline V gene, CDR1 is MDHEN and CDR2 is SYDVKM. The CDR3 has 14 residues. The study's findings and limits: Sequence data from scalp samples additionally include resident alphabeta T cells of normal skin. Scalp lesions, especially in alopecia totalis/universalis, had higher clonality than normal scalp.

Sorting separated CD4+ and CD8+ T cells out of PBMCs. As the sequencing template, cDNA was produced by extracting RNA and reverse transcribing it. Profiled with immunoSEQ multiplex PCR; TCRdb holds only in-frame clones, not every one. The table lists 150,000 or so clones, roughly 44% of them singletons, with less than 8% in the top ten. This clonotype was sampled from a human donor with alopecia areata. The chain joins TRBV28 to TRBJ2-7; 7 bases line up with TRBD1. Sequencing input: CD4+ T cells sorted from blood. As DNA, the CDR3 is TGTGCCAGCGTACAGGGGTGGCGGTCCTACGAGCAGTACTTC. It encodes CASVQGWRSYEQYF.